Presented here are 13 T cell receptor beta chains from one specimen sequenced in a study of T cells after yellow fever vaccination. MiXCR, applied by TCRdb to the 5' RACE reads, yields one record per CDR3 protein. The sample consists of about 340,000 distinct CDR3 sequences, approximately 12% of them appearing once. The sample consisted of CD4+ T cells sorted from PBMCs, taken 15 days after the yellow fever booster vaccination. The receptors come from a man aged 18 to 29 who received the YFV17D yellow fever vaccine.

The chain recombines TRBV6-2 or TRBV6-3 with TRBJ1-1; TRBD1 aligns across 7 bases. V was clipped by 2 bases and J by 0 bases; unmatched bases: 15. CDR3 size: 19 residues. Germline V gives CDR1 MNHEY, CDR2 SVGEGT. This CDR3 reads CASSYKLGQKRVMNTEAFF. The CDR3 DNA sequence: TGTGCCAGCAGTTACAAACTGGGACAGAAGAGAGTGATGAACACTGAAGCTTTCTTT.

V gene TRBV5-1 combines with J gene TRBJ2-6, with D possibly TRBD1 on 6 matching bases. CDR1 and CDR2 (germline): SGHRS, YFSETQ. Between the trimmed V and J ends, which lost 9 bases and 0 bases, there was a span of 13 bases. The length of the CDR3 is 15 residues. Written as DNA, the CDR3 is TGCGCCACCAGGACAGCCTACTCTGGGGCCAACGTCCTGACTTTC. Translated, it gives CATRTAYSGANVLTF.

This clonotype was seen only a few times. V and J are TRBV5-1 and TRBJ2-7, with D maybe TRBD1 (5 bases). Germline assignment: CDR1 SGHRS and CDR2 YFSETQ. The CDR3 extends over 14 amino acids. V was cut by 5 bases and J by 3 bases, with 15 bases left in between. The CDR3 DNA sequence: TGCGCCAGCAGTCGAGACCCCGACAGCTACGAGCAGTACTTC. Translated, it gives CASSRDPDSYEQYF.

The rearrangement uses TRBV12-3 or TRBV12-4 and TRBJ2-6; D may be TRBD2 (6 bases). Trimming took 5 bases from V and 9 from J, leaving 17 bases between them. CDR3 length equals 15 residues. CDR3 residues: CASSPERGRGNVLTF. As DNA, the CDR3 is TGTGCCAGCAGTCCCGAACGGGGGAGAGGCAACGTCCTGACTTTC.

This clonotype was found a few times. The chain couples TRBV7-3 to TRBJ1-2; 8 bases align to TRBD1. The CDR3 runs to 14 residues. Unmatched junction bases numbered 4, after V lost 1 base and J lost 6 bases. The germline V gene has CDR1 SGHTA and CDR2 FQGTGA. In DNA form, the CDR3 reads TGTGCCAGCAGCTTAAACAGGGGGGGAGATGGCTACACCTTC. Amino acid sequence: CASSLNRGGDGYTF.

This clonotype was counted only a few times. The V gene is TRBV2, the J gene TRBJ1-2; 8 nucleotides match TRBD1. J gave up 5 bases and V 8 bases, and 10 bases lay outside the gene matches. This CDR3 has 14 amino acids. The germline V gene has CDR1 SNHLY and CDR2 FYNNEI. CDR3 region: CASSAQTGVYGYTF. CDR3 DNA sequence: TGTGCCAGCTCGGCTCAGACAGGGGTGTATGGCTACACCTTC.

This clonotype was observed a handful of times. The chain carries TRBV27 and TRBJ1-2, with 10 bases fitting TRBD1. Germline-derived CDR1 and CDR2 are MNHEY and SMNVEV (reference sequence). This CDR3 region has 14 residues. With 6 bases clipped from V and 3 bases from J, the junction kept 4 bases outside the gene matches. This CDR3 is CASRGQGRYYGYTF. The CDR3 coding sequence is TGTGCCAGCAGGGGACAGGGGCGCTACTATGGCTACACCTTC.

The V call is TRBV20-1, the J call TRBJ1-4; D uncertain. CDR3 length equals 13 residues. Germline values: CDR1 DFQATT, CDR2 SNEGSKA (reference sequence). Deletions cut 6 bases from V and 2 bases from J, with 10 bases between. The CDR3 DNA reads TGCAGTGCCTACCACATGACTAATGAAAAACTGTTTTTT. Amino acid sequence: CSAYHMTNEKLFF.

The gene calls are TRBV20-1 and TRBJ1-1; D not certain. V was pared by 3 bases and J by 2 bases, with 10 bases between. The CDR3 spans 13 residues. Germline lookup yields CDR1 DFQATT and CDR2 SNEGSKA (reference sequence). The DNA of the CDR3 is TGCAGTGCTAGGAGCCTACCCAACACTGAAGCTTTCTTT. Translated, it gives CSARSLPNTEAFF.

This clonotype has a handful of counts. The chain has TRBV27 and TRBJ1-6; D unresolved. With 5 bases removed from V and 7 bases from J, the gap between germline ends came to 9 bases. The CDR3 has 13 residues. CDR1 MNHEY and CDR2 SMNVEV come from the germline V gene (reference sequence). DNA for the CDR3: TGTGCCAGCAGTCCGATCCCAAATTCACCCCTCCACTTT. Translating it yields CASSPIPNSPLHF.

The rearrangement joins TRBV5-1 to TRBJ2-3; the match to TRBD2 covers 10 bases. CDR3 length: 16 amino acids. J was trimmed by 3 bases and V by 1 base; bases with no gene match: 5. The germline V gene has CDR1 SGHRS and CDR2 YFSETQ. As DNA, the CDR3 is TGCGCCAGCAGCTTGCCTAGCGGGGGAGGTACAGATACGCAGTATTTT. Translation: CASSLPSGGGTDTQYF.

J is TRBJ2-1 and V is TRBV12-3 or TRBV12-4; TRBD2 aligns across 9 bases. CDR3 length: 17 residues. Trimming removed 7 bases from V and 0 bases from J; junction bases left unmatched: 10. Here the CDR3 reads CASIPSGSGGSYNEQFF. As DNA, the CDR3 is TGTGCCAGCATTCCTTCCGGTAGCGGGGGCTCCTACAATGAGCAGTTCTTC.

The chain is built from TRBV21-1 and TRBJ2-3; the table's D call, TRBD2, was not checked against the DNA. TRBV21-1 is listed as a pseudogene. The CDR3 is made up of 17 amino acids. In nucleotides, the CDR3 is TGTGCCAGCAGCGACGTTCCTAGCGGGGGGAACACAGATACGCAGTATTTT. Protein product: CASSDVPSGGNTDTQYF.